Listed below are T cell receptor beta chains from one sample, sequenced in a study of blood T cell repertoires in COVID-19. Assay used: immunoSEQ multiplex PCR; TCRdb lists only in-frame clones, some missing. In the table there are around 300,000 clones, roughly nine tenths of which are singletons. The sample taken for sequencing was PBMCs or T cells enriched from blood (not recorded which). Every receptor here comes from a woman aged 60 to 75 who had recovered from COVID-19. The CDR3 runs from the conserved cysteine through the conserved F or W. The D gene is left open where the match is weak. Some rows mark clone size as missing; the rest say once, few, many or name a class of expanded clone.

>TRBJ1-5|.|TRBV25-1|.
TGTGCCTGCGGGGAGCCCCAGCATTTT
CACGEPQHF
>TRBJ1-6|.|TRBV7-9|TRBD1
TGTGCCAGCAGCTTCATAATCGACAGGGACCATTCACCCCTCCACTTT
CASSFIIDRDHSPLHF
>TRBJ1-1|few|TRBV11-3|.
TGTGCCAGCAGCCAGGAAACGAACACTGAAGCTTTCTTT
CASSQETNTEAFF
>TRBJ1-5|.|TRBV24-1|.
TGTGCCACCAGTGGAGGGGAACAGGGTGGCAATCAGCCCCAGCATTTT
CATSGGEQGGNQPQHF
>TRBJ2-1|.|TRBV4-2|TRBD2
TGTGCCAGCAGCCAAGTTACAGCGGGGGGGCCGCGGAATGAGCAGTTCTTC
CASSQVTAGGPRNEQFF
>TRBJ2-1|.|TRBV28|.
TGTGCCAGCGGGCGGGGTTACAATGAGCAGTTCTTC
CASGRGYNEQFF
>TRBJ2-1|few|TRBV6-4|.
TGTGCCAGCAGTGTAGGGGTTTACAATGAGCAGTTCTTC
CASSVGVYNEQFF
>TRBJ2-7|.|TRBV5-6|.
TGTGCCAGCTACAGCTTTCGTCAGGGAATAGACCACGAGCAGTACTTC
CASYSFRQGIDHEQYF
>TRBJ1-1|once|TRBV2|.
TGTGCCAGCAGTGAAGCACAAATGAACACTGAAGCTTTCTTT
CASSEAQMNTEAFF
>TRBJ1-4|.|TRBV18|TRBD1
TGTGCCAGCTCACCCGGGACAGGAAAACTGTTTTTT
CASSPGTGKLFF
>TRBJ1-5|.|TRBV2|.
TGTGCCAGCAGTGATATCCAGGGAGGTCAGCCCCAGCATTTT
CASSDIQGGQPQHF
>TRBJ1-5|.|TRBV18|.
TGTGCCAGCTCACTAGGAGGGCAAGGTCAGCCCCAGCATTTT
CASSLGGQGQPQHF
>TRBJ2-3|many|TRBV2|.
TGTGCCAGCAGTGCCCGACAGGGAGGAACAGATACGCAGTATTTT
CASSARQGGTDTQYF
>TRBJ2-3|.|TRBV6-5|.
TGTGCCAGCAGTTACCGAGTGGGCGCAGATACGCAGTATTTT
CASSYRVGADTQYF
>TRBJ1-2|.|TRBV28|TRBD1
TGTGCCAGCAGTTTATATCCAGGGGGGTATGGCTACACCTTC
CASSLYPGGYGYTF
>TRBJ1-4|.|TRBV6-5|TRBD1
TGTGCCAGCAGTTTCCGGGACAGGGATGAAAAACTGTTTTTT
CASSFRDRDEKLFF
>TRBJ2-1|.|TRBV3-1/TRBV3-2|TRBD1
TGTGCCAGCAGCCCGAACAGGGGCGGGGAGCAGTTCTTC
CASSPNRGGEQFF
>TRBJ1-2|.|TRBV7-9|.
TGTGCCAGCAGCTTAGGTGCGGCCAAGGATAGTGGCTACACCTTC
CASSLGAAKDSGYTF
>TRBJ1-2|.|TRBV7-2|.
TGTGCCAGCAGCCAGCGATCTAACTATGGCTACACCTTC
CASSQRSNYGYTF
>TRBJ2-7|.|TRBV14|TRBD2
TGTGCCAGCAGCCAATACGCCGGGACTAGCGGGATTAAGCAGTACTTC
CASSQYAGTSGIKQYF
>TRBJ2-1|.|TRBV7-2|TRBD2
TGTGCCAGCCGGCGGGGGGAGGTGAATGAGCAGTTCTTC
CASRRGEVNEQFF
>TRBJ2-1|.|TRBV19|TRBD1
TGTGCCAGTAGTATAGGGACAGGGAGGTTTGAGCAGTTCTTC
CASSIGTGRFEQFF
>TRBJ1-1|.|TRBV9|.
TGTGCCAGCAGCGTGTCCCAGGGTACAGTGGGAGCTTTCTTT
CASSVSQGTVGAFF
>TRBJ1-2|.|TRBV19|TRBD1
TGTGCCAGTACCCCCACCCCCGGGACAGGGCATAACTATGGCTACACCTTC
CASTPTPGTGHNYGYTF
>TRBJ2-1|.|TRBV9|.
TGTGCCAGCAGCGTAGGGTCTGTGGCAACCTACAATGAGCAGTTCTTC
CASSVGSVATYNEQFF
>TRBJ1-2|.|TRBV6-1|TRBD1
TGTGCCAGCAGTGACCCCCAGGGGGTCTGGAATGGCTACACCTTC
CASSDPQGVWNGYTF
>TRBJ2-1|.|TRBV28|TRBD1
TGTGCCAGCAGTGAGGGACAGGGGGCGCTTCTTGAGCAGTTCTTC
CASSEGQGALLEQFF
>TRBJ2-1|.|TRBV20-1|TRBD2
TGCAGTGCTAGTGGGACTAGCGGGAGGGCTAGCAATGAGCAGTTCTTC
CSASGTSGRASNEQFF
>TRBJ2-1|.|TRBV7-3|.
TGTGCCAGCAGCTTCGGGAGTGGGAATGAGCAGTTCTTC
CASSFGSGNEQFF
>TRBJ1-3|.|TRBV6-6|.
TGTGCCAGCAGTTCACAGCTCTCTGGAAACACCATATATTTT
CASSSQLSGNTIYF
>TRBJ2-2|few|TRBV6-5|TRBD1
TGTGCCAGCAGGAGAGGGACAGTGAACACCGGGGAGCTGTTTTTT
CASRRGTVNTGELFF
>TRBJ1-5|.|TRBV4-1|TRBD1
TGCGCCAGCAGCTTATCCCGGGACAGAAATCAGCCCCAGCATTTT
CASSLSRDRNQPQHF
>TRBJ2-5|.|TRBV29-1|.
TGCAGCGTTGGAGGGCAGGCAGAGACCCAGTACTTC
CSVGGQAETQYF
>TRBJ2-1|.|TRBV11-2|TRBD2
TGTGCCAGCAGTTTGGGGACTAGGCGGAATGAGCAGTTCTTC
CASSLGTRRNEQFF
>TRBJ2-3|once|TRBV2|TRBD2
TGTGCCAGCAGGGGGACTAGCGGGGGATCAGATACGCAGTATTTT
CASRGTSGGSDTQYF
>TRBJ2-1|.|TRBV5-4|TRBD2
TGTGCCAGCAGCCCCTTCGGCGGGGGGCGATACAATGAGCAGTTCTTC
CASSPFGGGRYNEQFF
>TRBJ1-6|.|TRBV20-1|.
TGCAGTGCTAGTGTACAGGGTTCGGAATCACCCCTCCACTTT
CSASVQGSESPLHF
>TRBJ2-1|.|TRBV11-2|.
TGTGCCAGCAGCGTTAGCGGAAACTCCTACAATGAGCAGTTCTTC
CASSVSGNSYNEQFF
>TRBJ1-3|.|TRBV5-1|TRBD1
TGCGCCAGCAGCTTTAAAGGACAGGGGGACTCTGGAAACACCATATATTTT
CASSFKGQGDSGNTIYF
>TRBJ2-3|.|TRBV7-9|TRBD2
TGTGCCAGCAGCCGTACTAGCGGGGCCACAGATACGCAGTATTTT
CASSRTSGATDTQYF